This note documents a single T cell receptor (beta chain) sequence. In its sample, this clone was seen a few times. Its antigen target is currently unknown. Per-nucleotide qualities are absent, and no much larger clonotype sits a single base away. The CDR3 regions of human TCRbeta chains were analyzed by immunosequencing. In the original analysis: Repertoire TCRs were checked for matches against a reference library of SARS-CoV-2-specific TCRs that had been generated using the MIRA antigen-specificity platform. Breadth meant the fraction of unique TCRs that were SARS-CoV-2-associated, whereas depth meant the fraction of total T cells that were SARS-CoV-2-associated. Using the MIRA data, each spike-specific TCR was mapped to the spike region that the TCR reacts to and placed in a CD4 or CD8 class. Log10-transformed breadth and depth values were compared by one-way ANOVA with Sidak's multiple comparisons tests. TCRdb took over this immuneACCESS table, retaining in-frame rearrangements with V and J assigned. Such tables are incomplete; in checked studies, under half of the missing clones stem from an unresolved V gene, and the remainder is unexplained. The V and J calls and clone size were taken over from that table, and D and trimming were inferred from the DNA. The sample table contains 75,000 to 90,000 clones; only one count was recorded for around 73% of them. Clones ranked in the top ten supply roughly 21% of the sample.

The CDR3 goes from the cysteine to the phenylalanine over 15 residues. The DNA shown is the 45-base CDR3, in frame from base 1. For this chain, trimming is 1 base at the V end and 2 bases at the J end, and the number of junction bases without a gene match is 3. Taken from the germline V gene, the CDR1 and CDR2 loops are SGHAT and FQNNGV. These data originate in a study of T cell responses to AZD1222 COVID-19 vaccine (dated by TCRdb to about 2021). Regarding the study in general: AZD1222 recipients given second doses at about 4 weeks or at about 12 weeks were pooled, since spike-specific TCR depth and breadth were not found to differ between the two schedules. TCR sequencing covered 230 to 250 trial participants: about 210 given two doses of AZD1222 and about 26 given two doses of MenACWY control vaccine. Trial participants were enrolled by age into subgroups of 18-55, 56-69 and 70-plus years, and around 150, 28 and 57 TCR-sequenced participants, respectively, were included in these subgroups. Broad study findings and their caveats: After two AZD1222 doses, both the breadth and the depth of spike-specific TCRs were significantly higher than at day 0 and than in MenACWY recipients. Only five or six AZD1222 recipients were SARS-CoV-2 seropositive at baseline, limiting conclusions about previously exposed vaccinees. The 56-69-year group was small, and its depth increase did not reach significance, likely because of low power. Participants were mostly white British and included more females than males, and it was suggested by the authors that clonal diversity may have been underestimated. Because no day 14 peak-response samples were available, the repertoires could be characterized only after the peak T cell response. The vaccine-associated CD4 TCRs covered the entire spike protein, and the dominant responses fell in regions 160-218 and 743-854. Epitopes outside the regions mutated in the B.1.351 and B.1.1.7 variants were reportedly recognized by nearly half of the unique spike-specific TCRs.

The time point label on this specimen signifies: baseline before first vaccination. Vaccinee samples were obtained from the UK trials COV001 and COV002, which included a single-blind randomized controlled phase 2/3 trial of AZD1222 (ChAdOx1 nCoV-19) in healthy adults. For TCRbeta chain sequencing, PBMC samples from trial participants were taken at day 0 and at day 28 after the second dose. The receptor was derived from an adult in good health. Rearrangement joined TRBV11-2 to TRBJ1-1; the junction holds 8 bases that match TRBD1. This sample comprised peripheral blood, obtained on day 0 of AZD1222 vaccination. The sequenced DNA is TGTGCCAGCAGCTTAGGACAGGGGCGCAACACTGAAGCTTTCTTT. Its coded protein is CASSLGQGRNTEAFF.